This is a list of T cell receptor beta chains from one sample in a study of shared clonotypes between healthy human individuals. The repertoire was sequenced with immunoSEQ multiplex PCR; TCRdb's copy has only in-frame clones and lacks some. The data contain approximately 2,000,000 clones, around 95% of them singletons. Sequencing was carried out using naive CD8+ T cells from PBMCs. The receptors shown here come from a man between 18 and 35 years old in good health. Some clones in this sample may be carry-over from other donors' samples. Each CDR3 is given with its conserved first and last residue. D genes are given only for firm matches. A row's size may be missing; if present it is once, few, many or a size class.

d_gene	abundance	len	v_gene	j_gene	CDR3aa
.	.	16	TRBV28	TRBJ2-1	CASSLTGADTYNEQFF
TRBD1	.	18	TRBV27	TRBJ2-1	CASSPGTGEIRSYNEQFF
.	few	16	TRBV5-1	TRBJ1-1	CASSLAPRQMNTEAFF
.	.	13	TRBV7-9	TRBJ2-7	CASHSGSSYEQYF
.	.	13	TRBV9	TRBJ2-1	CASSVGAYNEQFF
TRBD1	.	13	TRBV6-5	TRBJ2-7	CASHMDRGYEQYF
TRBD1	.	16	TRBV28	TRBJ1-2	CASSFTGGLYDYGYTF
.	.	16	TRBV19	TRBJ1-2	CASTLGSSAANYGYTF
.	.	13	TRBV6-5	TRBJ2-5	CASRGGLQETQYF
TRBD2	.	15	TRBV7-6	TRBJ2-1	CASSTETGGRSEQFF
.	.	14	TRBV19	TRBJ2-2	CAGRSDFTAGELFF
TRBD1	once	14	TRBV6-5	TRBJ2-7	CASSSPGGYYEQYF
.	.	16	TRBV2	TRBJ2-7	CASSEITGLISYEQYF
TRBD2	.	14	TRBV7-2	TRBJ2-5	CASSFPGGRETQYF
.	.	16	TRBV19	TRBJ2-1	CASSIDTRTSYNEQFF
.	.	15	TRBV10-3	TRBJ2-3	CAISESGGGTDTQYF
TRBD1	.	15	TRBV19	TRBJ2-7	CASSIDLGTAYEQYF
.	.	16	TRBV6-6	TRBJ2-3	CASSTRRGPSTDTQYF
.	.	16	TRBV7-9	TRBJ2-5	CASSLTRTVREETQYF
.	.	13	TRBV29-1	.	CSVEYGSSYEQYF
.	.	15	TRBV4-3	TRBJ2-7	CASSQGTSGDYEQYF